The 3 T cell receptor beta chains below all came from one sample that was sequenced in a study of blood T cell repertoires in COVID-19. Repertoires were generated with immunoSEQ multiplex PCR, while TCRdb's copy carries only in-frame clones and drops some. The table shows 25,000 to 40,000 clones, with around 91% occurring only once. The material sequenced was peripheral blood. These receptors were taken from a man between 65 and 80 years old with active or convalescent COVID-19.

V gene TRBV11-3 combines with J gene TRBJ2-1; weak D call: TRBD1 (5 bases). The V end was cut by 3 bases, the J end by 4 bases, with 7 bases between. The CDR3 is 13 residues long. Germline-derived CDR1 and CDR2 are SGHNT and YENEEA. The CDR3 DNA reads as TGTGCCAGCAGCTTGAGACAGTACAATGAGCAGTTCTTC. This gives the protein CASSLRQYNEQFF.

The chain joins TRBV5-1 to TRBJ1-1; 8 bases are a match to TRBD1. J lost 5 bases, V lost 5 bases, and 5 bases had no gene match. Germline loops: CDR1 SGHRS, CDR2 YFSETQ. The length of the CDR3 is 13 residues. CDR3: CASRLTGGTEAFF. CDR3 bases: TGCGCCAGCAGGCTTACAGGGGGAACTGAAGCTTTCTTT.

The chain combines TRBV5-1 with TRBJ1-4, with 7 bases that match TRBD1. This CDR3 has 14 residues. Trimming cost V 3 bases and J 7 bases; bases outside gene matches: 6. Germline CDR1 is SGHRS and CDR2 is YFSETQ. The CDR3 here is CASSSQGVSEKLFF. For the CDR3, the DNA is TGCGCCAGCAGCTCCCAGGGGGTTTCTGAAAAACTGTTTTTT. The full variable domain, completed using reference TRBV5-1 and TRBJ1-4, is KAGVTQTPRYLIKTRGQQVTLSCSPISGHRSVSWYQQTPGQGLQFLFEYFSETQRNKGNFPGRFSGRQFSNSRSEMNVSTLELGDSALYLCASSSQGVSEKLFFGSGTQLSVL.